The sample holds many counts of the clone carrying this T cell receptor (beta chain). Its target is unknown. TCRbeta library construction was performed incorporating unique molecular identifiers. A single record per CDR3 protein comes from TCRdb applying MiXCR to the PCR reads. The sample has some 830,000 distinct CDR3 sequences, 16% seen once. Germline-derived CDR1 and CDR2 are WSHSY and SAAADI. This CDR3 has 14 amino acids. V shed 6 bases and J 0 bases; nucleotides not matched to a gene: 4. The entry originates in a study of T-cell reconstitution after alpha-beta-depleted transplantation in children. The study's findings and limits: Newly produced T cells mostly accounted for T-cell counts and diversity one year post-transplant.

The chain uses TRBV10-2 and TRBJ1-1; 7 bases align to TRBD1. The sequencing here drew on PBMCs, mostly from graft donor cells, taken 360 days after TCRalphabeta/CD19-depleted stem cell transplant. The TCR sequence derives from a male patient younger than 18 who had a stem cell transplant for acute lymphoblastic leukemia, so the T cells may come from the graft donor. The CDR3 region is CASRTGTVNTEAFF. The CDR3 DNA is TGCGCCAGCAGAACCGGGACAGTGAACACTGAAGCTTTCTTT.